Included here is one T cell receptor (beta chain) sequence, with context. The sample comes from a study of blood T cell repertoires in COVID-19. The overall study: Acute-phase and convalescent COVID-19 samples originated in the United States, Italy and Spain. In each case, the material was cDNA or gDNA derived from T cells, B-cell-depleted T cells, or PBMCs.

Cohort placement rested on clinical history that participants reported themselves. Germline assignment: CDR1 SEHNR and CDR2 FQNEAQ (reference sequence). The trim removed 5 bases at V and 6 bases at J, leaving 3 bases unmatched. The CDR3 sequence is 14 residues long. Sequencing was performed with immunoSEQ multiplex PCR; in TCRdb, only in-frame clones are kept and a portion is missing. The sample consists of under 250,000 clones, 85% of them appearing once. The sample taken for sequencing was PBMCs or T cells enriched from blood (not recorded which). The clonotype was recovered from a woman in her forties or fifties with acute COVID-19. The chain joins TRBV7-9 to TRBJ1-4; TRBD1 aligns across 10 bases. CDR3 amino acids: CASSQGTGDEKLFF. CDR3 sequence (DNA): TGTGCCAGCAGCCAAGGGACAGGGGATGAAAAACTGTTTTTT. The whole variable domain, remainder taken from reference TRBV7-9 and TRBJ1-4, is DTGVSQNPRHKITKRGQNVTFRCDPISEHNRLYWYRQTLGQGPEFLTYFQNEAQLEKSRLLSDRFSAERPKGSFSTLEIQRTEQGDSAMYLCASSQGTGDEKLFFGSGTQLSVL.